The 17 T cell receptor beta chains below were found in one sample sequenced in a study of spatial heterogeneity in lung cancer (dated by TCRdb to about 2019). These receptors have no identified antigens. Reading the label with the study, this specimen's time point is: sample taken at primary tumor resection. The full study reports these points: The tumor nonsynonymous mutation count correlated with the number of expanded alpha and beta TCRs within the tumor.

The library was generated by 5' RACE. Data came from a NextSeq 500. TCRdb cleaned the public reads at Q25 with fastp, built clones with MiXCR and kept in-frame beta chains. Merged by CDR3 protein, the rows form single entries marked with the most common genes and DNA. The sample contains 100,000 to 110,000 distinct CDR3 sequences, around 4.3% of them found a single time. Of the sample, 21% is held by the ten largest clones. The source material was lung tumor tissue, sampled at surgery. These receptors were taken from a male donor with early-stage non-small cell lung cancer.

The table lists this clonotype with many counts. The gene calls are TRBV10-3 and TRBJ1-5; the D is unclear. From germline, CDR1 is ENHRY and CDR2 SYGVKD. The V end lost 0 bases, the J end lost 7 bases, and 13 bases lay between the germline ends. This CDR3 has 15 amino acids. CDR3 sequence: CAISESMATGQPQHF. CDR3 DNA: TGTGCCATCAGTGAGTCGATGGCCACGGGACAGCCCCAGCATTTT.

In its sample, this clonotype was seen many times. The chain couples TRBV10-3 to TRBJ2-1; 8 nucleotides agree with TRBD2. The CDR3 is made up of 16 amino acids. CDR1 ENHRY and CDR2 SYGVKD come from the germline V gene. Trimming cost V 4 bases and J 6 bases; bases outside gene matches: 11. The CDR3 region is CAISGGRSGKINEQFF. The CDR3 DNA reads TGTGCCATCAGTGGAGGTCGTAGCGGGAAAATCAATGAGCAGTTCTTC.

Ten or more counts support this clonotype. This chain joins TRBV7-9 and TRBJ2-1; 11 positions match TRBD1. CDR3 length equals 15 residues. In germline, CDR1 is SEHNR, CDR2 FQNEAQ (reference sequence). V shed 5 bases, J shed 3 bases, and the junction held 3 bases outside the gene matches. CDR3 coding DNA: TGTGCCAGCAGCCGGGACAGGGGGGGCTACAATGAGCAGTTCTTC. Encoded protein: CASSRDRGGYNEQFF.

This clonotype was seen many times. The chain is built from TRBV6-5 and TRBJ2-1; D remains ambiguous. Trimming took off 0 bases at V and 2 bases at J, with 2 bases between the two ends. Germline-derived CDR1 and CDR2 are MNHEY and SVGAGI. The CDR3 totals 13 residues. CDR3: CASSYSPYNEQFF. The DNA of the CDR3 is TGTGCCAGCAGTTACTCGCCCTACAATGAGCAGTTCTTC.

This clonotype showed up many times. The rearrangement links TRBV20-1 to TRBJ1-1, with D maybe TRBD1 (6 bases). Germline V CDR1 and CDR2: DFQATT, SNEGSKA (reference sequence). V gave up 3 bases and J gave up 11 bases, with 19 bases separating them. The CDR3 loop spans 13 amino acids. Written as DNA, the CDR3 is TGCAGTGCTAGCTTTCTGGGGGGCAGTTCGGCTTTCTTT. Its protein product is CSASFLGGSSAFF.

This clonotype was seen ten or more times. V gene TRBV6-5 combines with J gene TRBJ2-7; unclear D gene. The CDR3 has 13 residues. CDR1 is MNHEY, CDR2 SVGAGI, per germline. The V end was cut by 4 bases, the J end by 2 bases, with 9 bases between. The CDR3 nucleotides read TGTGCCAGCAGTTTGGCTGCCGCCTACGAGCAGTACTTC. It specifies CASSLAAAYEQYF.

This clonotype was found many times. The rearrangement uses TRBV24-1 and TRBJ2-3; no clear D. Trimming took 5 bases from V and 3 from J, leaving 8 bases between them. Per germline, CDR1 KGHDR and CDR2 SFDVKD. The CDR3 is made up of 13 amino acids. Here the CDR3 reads CATSVTATDTQYF. CDR3 coding DNA: TGTGCCACCAGTGTAACAGCAACAGATACGCAGTATTTT.

This clonotype showed up many times. V usage is TRBV6-2 or TRBV6-3 and J usage is TRBJ2-7; D possibly corresponds to TRBD1 (7 bases). CDR3 length: 13 amino acids. V was pared by 2 bases and J by 4 bases, with 9 bases between. Germline V CDR1 and CDR2: MNHEY, SVGEGT. CDR3 protein: CASSYAGGYEQYF. Written as DNA, the CDR3 is TGTGCCAGCAGTTACGCAGGGGGGTACGAGCAGTACTTC.

As DNA, the CDR3 is TGCAGTGCTAGAGATAGGGCTACGACTAGCGGTGGGGAGGAGCAGTTCTTC. Translated: CSARDRATTSGGEEQFF. This sequence joins TRBV20-1 and TRBJ2-1; 9 bases map to TRBD2. V shed 0 bases and J 10 bases; nucleotides not matched to a gene: 16. This CDR3 has 17 residues. The germline CDR1 and CDR2 sequences are DFQATT and SNEGSKA (reference sequence).

This clonotype was picked up many times. V gene TRBV4-1 combines with J gene TRBJ1-1; 7 bases align to TRBD1. Losses at the gene ends were 4 bases for V and 2 bases for J; bases not matched to a gene: 7. Germline V gives CDR1 MGHRA, CDR2 YSYEKL. This CDR3 is 15 amino acids long. DNA of the CDR3: TGCGCCAGCAGCCTATCCCGGGACAGCAACACTGAAGCTTTCTTT. Its protein is CASSLSRDSNTEAFF.

This clonotype has at least ten counts. The chain carries TRBV7-9 and TRBJ2-2, with 7 bases lining up with TRBD2. Germline V gene lookup returns CDR1 SEHNR and CDR2 FQNEAQ (reference sequence). V dropped 2 bases and J dropped 5; count of bases not matched to a gene: 11. CDR3 size: 17 residues. CDR3 nucleotides: TGTGCCAGCAGCTTAAGCCGCGGGAGAGTCCGAACCGGGGAGCTGTTTTTT. Protein: CASSLSRGRVRTGELFF.

Many counts were recorded for this clonotype. The chain is built from TRBV6-1 and TRBJ2-3; TRBD2 is a possible D gene (7 bases). Looked up from germline, CDR1 is MNHNS and CDR2 is SASEGT. The CDR3 has 14 residues. Trimming removed 7 bases at V and 11 bases at J, with 22 bases between. The CDR3 here is CASIGERQAGVQYF. The CDR3 DNA is TGTGCCAGCATCGGCGAACGACAGGCGGGAGTGCAGTATTTT.

This clonotype was counted at least ten times. The genes are TRBV4-1 and TRBJ2-1; 7 bases match TRBD1. The V gene's germline CDR1 is MGHRA and CDR2 YSYEKL. V lost 3 bases, J lost 6 bases, and 5 bases stayed unmatched. The CDR3 runs to 14 residues. The DNA of the CDR3 is TGCGCCAGCAGCCAGCAGACAGGGATCAATGAGCAGTTCTTC. Encoded protein: CASSQQTGINEQFF.

In this sample, this clonotype turned up many times. The chain links TRBV12-3 or TRBV12-4 to TRBJ2-1, with TRBD2 identical over 10 bases. This CDR3 region has 14 residues. The ends lost 2 bases at V and 9 bases at J; junction bases unmatched: 4. CDR3 DNA: TGTGCCAGCAGTTTAAGCGGGAGGGCCGGTGAGCAGTTCTTC. Translation gives CASSLSGRAGEQFF.

In this sample, this clonotype turned up many times. The chain uses TRBV11-3 and TRBJ2-1, with 11 positions matching TRBD2. The germline V gene encodes CDR1 SGHNT and CDR2 YENEEA. The CDR3 is made up of 15 amino acids. The trim removed 0 bases at V and 10 bases at J, leaving 5 bases unmatched. The CDR3 sequence: CASSLDQGTSGEQFF. In DNA, the CDR3 is TGTGCCAGCAGCTTAGATCAGGGGACTAGCGGAGAGCAGTTCTTC.

In its sample, this clonotype was seen many times. The rearrangement links TRBV10-3 to TRBJ2-7; 7 positions match TRBD1. V lost 6 bases to trimming and J lost 0 bases; unmatched junction nucleotides: 2. The CDR3 totals 13 residues. The germline CDR1 and CDR2 sequences are ENHRY and SYGVKD. The CDR3 DNA sequence: TGTGCCATCAGACGGGACAGCTCCTACGAGCAGTACTTC. It is translated as CAIRRDSSYEQYF.

This chain links TRBV13 with TRBJ1-3, with D perhaps TRBD1 (6 bases). The germline V gene has CDR1 PRHDT and CDR2 FYEKMQ (reference sequence). The CDR3 loop spans 14 amino acids. V shed 3 bases and J shed 6 bases, with 12 bases lying between them. CDR3 sequence: CASSLQGWANTIYF. CDR3 bases: TGTGCCAGCAGCTTGCAGGGGTGGGCAAACACCATATATTTT. Drawing the rest from reference TRBV13 and TRBJ1-3, the complete variable domain is AAGVIQSPRHLIKEKRETATLKCYPIPRHDTVYWYQQGPGQDPQFLISFYEKMQSDKGSIPDRFSAQQFSDYHSELNMSSLELGDSALYFCASSLQGWANTIYFGEGSWLTVV.